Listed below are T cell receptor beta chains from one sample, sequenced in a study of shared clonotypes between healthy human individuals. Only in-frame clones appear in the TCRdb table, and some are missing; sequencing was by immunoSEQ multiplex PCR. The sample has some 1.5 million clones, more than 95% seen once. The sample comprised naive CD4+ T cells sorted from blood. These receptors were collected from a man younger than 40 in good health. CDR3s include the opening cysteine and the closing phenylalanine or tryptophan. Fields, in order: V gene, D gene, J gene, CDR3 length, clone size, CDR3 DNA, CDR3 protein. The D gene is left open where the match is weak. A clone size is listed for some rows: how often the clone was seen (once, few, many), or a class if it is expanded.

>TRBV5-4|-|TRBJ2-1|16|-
TGTGCCAGCAGCTTGGCGAAGACAGGGAGGTACAATGAGCAGTTCTTC
CASSLAKTGRYNEQFF
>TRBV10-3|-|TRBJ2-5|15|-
TGTGCCATCAGTGAGGTAACGGCAGGCAGAGAGACCCAGTACTTC
CAISEVTAGRETQYF
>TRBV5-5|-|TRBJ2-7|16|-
TGTGCCAGCAGCGACTCCTTCGACAGACGTACCTACGAGCAGTACTTC
CASSDSFDRRTYEQYF
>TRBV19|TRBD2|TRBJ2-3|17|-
TGTGCCAGTAGTATAAGGTCCACTAGCGGGAGTACAGATACGCAGTATTTT
CASSIRSTSGSTDTQYF
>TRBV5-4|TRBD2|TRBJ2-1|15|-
TGTGCCAGCAGCTCAAGGACTAGCGGACACAATGAGCAGTTCTTC
CASSSRTSGHNEQFF
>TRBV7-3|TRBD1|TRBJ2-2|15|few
TGTGCCAGCAGCAGGACAGGGGCAGGAGGAGGGGAGCTGTTTTTT
CASSRTGAGGGELFF
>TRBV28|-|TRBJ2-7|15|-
TGTGCCAGCAGTTTACTGGGCCTAGACCGGCACGAGCAGTACTTC
CASSLLGLDRHEQYF
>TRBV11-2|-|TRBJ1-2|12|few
TGTGCCAGCAGCTCACGAGTGTTCCGCTACACCTTC
CASSSRVFRYTF
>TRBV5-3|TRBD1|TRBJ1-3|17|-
TGTGCCAGAAGCTTGGCAAGAGGGGGCTTGCCTGGAAACACCATATATTTT
CARSLARGGLPGNTIYF
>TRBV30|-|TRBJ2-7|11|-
TGTGCCTGGGAGGGTGTAGTGGAGCAGTACTTC
CAWEGVVEQYF
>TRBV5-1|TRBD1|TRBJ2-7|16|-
TGCGCCAGCAGCCCTGTCCCGGGACAGTTTTCGGACGAGCAGTACTTC
CASSPVPGQFSDEQYF
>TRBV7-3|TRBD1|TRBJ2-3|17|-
TGTGCCAGCAGCTCCTCTCCCGACAGGGGAGGTTACGATACGCAGTATTTT
CASSSSPDRGGYDTQYF
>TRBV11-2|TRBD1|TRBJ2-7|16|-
TGTGCCAGCAGCTTAGACAGGGGGACATCCTCTGACGAGCAGTACTTC
CASSLDRGTSSDEQYF
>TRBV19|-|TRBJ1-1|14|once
TGTGCCAGTAGTATCGTGGTGGGGAACACTGAAGCTTTCTTT
CASSIVVGNTEAFF
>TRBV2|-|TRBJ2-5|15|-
TGTGCCAGCAGGGAGACACTTCCTGCCGAAAAGACCCAGTACTTC
CASRETLPAEKTQYF
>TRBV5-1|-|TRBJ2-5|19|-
TGCGCCAGCAGCTTGGGGGTCGGGGCTATCCCACCCGAGGGAGAGACCCAGTACTTC
CASSLGVGAIPPEGETQYF
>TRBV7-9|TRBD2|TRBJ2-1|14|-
TGTGCCAGCAGCCCAGGACTAGTGGAGAATGAGCAGTTCTTC
CASSPGLVENEQFF
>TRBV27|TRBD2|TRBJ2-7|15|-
TGTGCCAGCAGTTTGGGGGGACTAGCCCTTTACGAGCAGTACTTC
CASSLGGLALYEQYF
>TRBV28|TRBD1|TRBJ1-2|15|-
TGTGCCAGCAGCCTAAGGGACAGGGCTTACTATGGCTACACCTTC
CASSLRDRAYYGYTF
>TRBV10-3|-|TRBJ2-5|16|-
TGTGCCACCAAGGGGGTGCGGGCCTTTTCAGGAGAGACCCAGTACTTC
CATKGVRAFSGETQYF
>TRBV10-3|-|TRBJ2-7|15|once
TGTGCCATCAGTGAGTCAGTCTTGAGCTCCTACGAGCAGTACTTC
CAISESVLSSYEQYF
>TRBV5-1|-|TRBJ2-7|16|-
TGCGCCAGCAGCCCGATACGGGATCCCACCCTCTACGAGCAGTACTTC
CASSPIRDPTLYEQYF
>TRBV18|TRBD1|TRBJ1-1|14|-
TGTGCCAGCTCACCGAACGGACGGGACAGTGAAGCTTTCTTT
CASSPNGRDSEAFF
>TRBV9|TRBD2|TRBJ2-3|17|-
TGTGCCAGCAGTCTTGGACTAGCGGGAGGGCGGGTAGATACGCAGTATTTT
CASSLGLAGGRVDTQYF
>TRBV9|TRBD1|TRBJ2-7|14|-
TGTGCCAGCAGCGTAAGACAGGGTCCCTACGAGCAGTACTTC
CASSVRQGPYEQYF
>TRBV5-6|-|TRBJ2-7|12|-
TGTGCCAGCAGCGCAGGATCCTACGAGCAGTACTTC
CASSAGSYEQYF
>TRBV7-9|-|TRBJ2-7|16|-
TGTGCCAGCAGCTTAGATATCCGACTTTCGGCCTACGAGCAGTACTTC
CASSLDIRLSAYEQYF
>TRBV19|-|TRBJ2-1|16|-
TGTGCCAGTAGTATCCAGCAAGTCGGCTACTACAATGAGCAGTTCTTC
CASSIQQVGYYNEQFF
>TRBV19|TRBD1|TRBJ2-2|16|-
TGTGCCAGTAGCCTCCCCACAGGGGGCACCACCGGGGAGCTGTTTTTT
CASSLPTGGTTGELFF
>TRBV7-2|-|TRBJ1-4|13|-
TGTGCCAGCAGCTCACGACAGTTTGAAAAACTGTTTTTT
CASSSRQFEKLFF